This TCR beta chain stems from a study of blood T cell repertoires in COVID-19. Turning to the study itself: Spain, Italy and the United States supplied samples that represented acute and convalescent COVID-19.

Under the authors' procedure: Amplified reference gene primers provided the basis for estimating nucleated cell counts. Measured with immunoSEQ multiplex PCR; TCRdb has only the in-frame clones, and not every one. Clonal size and the V and J genes are those of that table, whereas D and trimming came from the DNA. The profile covers 200,000 to 250,000 clones, with around 88% appearing a single time and about 12% taken by the ten largest. The CDR3 contains 13 residues. V was clipped by 1 base and J by 6 bases, with 7 bases between them. This sequence originates from a man older than 75 with acute or convalescent COVID-19. Sequenced: peripheral blood. This sequence joins TRBV12-3 or TRBV12-4 and TRBJ1-5, with D maybe TRBD1 (5 bases). This CDR3 reads CASSLEGAQPQHF. Written as DNA, the CDR3 is TGTGCCAGCAGTTTAGAAGGGGCTCAGCCCCAGCATTTT.